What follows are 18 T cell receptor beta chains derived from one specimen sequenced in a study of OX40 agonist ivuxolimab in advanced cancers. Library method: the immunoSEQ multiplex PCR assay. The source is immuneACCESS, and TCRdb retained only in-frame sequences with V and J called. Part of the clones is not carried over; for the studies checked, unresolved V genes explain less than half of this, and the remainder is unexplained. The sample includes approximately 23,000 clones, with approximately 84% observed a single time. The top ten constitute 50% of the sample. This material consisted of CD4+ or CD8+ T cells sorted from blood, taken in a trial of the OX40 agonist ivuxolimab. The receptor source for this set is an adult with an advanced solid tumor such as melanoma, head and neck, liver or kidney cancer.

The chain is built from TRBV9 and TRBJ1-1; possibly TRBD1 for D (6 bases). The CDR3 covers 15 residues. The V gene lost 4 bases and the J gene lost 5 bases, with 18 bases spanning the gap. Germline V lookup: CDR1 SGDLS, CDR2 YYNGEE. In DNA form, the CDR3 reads TGTGCCAGCAGCCCCTCCGGGGGGCTGGGGACTGAAGCTTTCTTT. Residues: CASSPSGGLGTEAFF.

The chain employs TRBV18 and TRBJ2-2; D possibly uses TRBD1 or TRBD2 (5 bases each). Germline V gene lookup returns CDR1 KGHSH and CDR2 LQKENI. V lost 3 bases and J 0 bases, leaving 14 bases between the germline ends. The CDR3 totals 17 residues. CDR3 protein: CASSPIPGRTNTGELFF. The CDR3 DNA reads TGTGCCAGCTCACCGATTCCGGGACGGACGAACACCGGGGAGCTGTTTTTT.

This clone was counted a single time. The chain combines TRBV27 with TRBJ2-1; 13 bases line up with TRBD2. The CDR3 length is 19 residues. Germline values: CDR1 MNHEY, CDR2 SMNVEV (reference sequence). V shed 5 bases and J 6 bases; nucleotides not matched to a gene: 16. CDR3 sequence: CASSPRDGRTSGGSNEQFF. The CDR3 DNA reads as TGTGCCAGCAGTCCCCGGGACGGACGGACTAGCGGGGGTTCCAATGAGCAGTTCTTC.

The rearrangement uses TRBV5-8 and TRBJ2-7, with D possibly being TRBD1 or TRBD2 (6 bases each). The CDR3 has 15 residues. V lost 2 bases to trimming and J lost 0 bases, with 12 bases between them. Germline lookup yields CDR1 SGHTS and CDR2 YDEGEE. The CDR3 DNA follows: TGTGCCAGCAGCTTAGGGGGGCTTCTCTCCTACGAGCAGTACTTC. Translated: CASSLGGLLSYEQYF.

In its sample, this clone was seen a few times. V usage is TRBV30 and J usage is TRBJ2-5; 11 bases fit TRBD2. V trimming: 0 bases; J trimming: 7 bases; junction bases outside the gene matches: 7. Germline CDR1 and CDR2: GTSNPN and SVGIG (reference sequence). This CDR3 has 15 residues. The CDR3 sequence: CAWSVGLAGGGTQYF. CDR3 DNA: TGTGCCTGGAGTGTAGGGCTAGCGGGGGGTGGGACCCAGTACTTC. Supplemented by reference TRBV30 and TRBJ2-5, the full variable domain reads SQTIHQWPATLVQPVGSPLSLECTVEGTSNPNLYWYRQAAGRGLQLLFYSVGIGQISSEVPQNLSASRPQDRQFILSSKKLLLSDSGFYLCAWSVGLAGGGTQYFGPGTRLLVL.

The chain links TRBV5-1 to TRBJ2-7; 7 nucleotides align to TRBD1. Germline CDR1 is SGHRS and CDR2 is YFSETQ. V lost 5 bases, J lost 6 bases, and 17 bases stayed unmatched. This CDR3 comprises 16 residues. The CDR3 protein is CASRYEPGQTSSEQYF. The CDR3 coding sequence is TGCGCCAGCAGATATGAGCCGGGACAGACCTCTTCCGAGCAGTACTTC.

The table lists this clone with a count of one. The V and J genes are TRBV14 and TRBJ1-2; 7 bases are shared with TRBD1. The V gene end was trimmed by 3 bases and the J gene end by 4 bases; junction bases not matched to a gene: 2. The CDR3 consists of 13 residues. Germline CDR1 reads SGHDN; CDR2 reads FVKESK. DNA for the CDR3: TGTGCCAGCAGCCAGGGACAGTCCTATGGCTACACCTTC. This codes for CASSQGQSYGYTF.

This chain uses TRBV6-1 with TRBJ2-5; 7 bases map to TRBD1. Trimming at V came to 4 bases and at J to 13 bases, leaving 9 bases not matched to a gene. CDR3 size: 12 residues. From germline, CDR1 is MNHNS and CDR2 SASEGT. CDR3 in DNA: TGTGCCAGCAGTGGAGGGACAGCCCCCCGGTACTTC. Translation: CASSGGTAPRYF.

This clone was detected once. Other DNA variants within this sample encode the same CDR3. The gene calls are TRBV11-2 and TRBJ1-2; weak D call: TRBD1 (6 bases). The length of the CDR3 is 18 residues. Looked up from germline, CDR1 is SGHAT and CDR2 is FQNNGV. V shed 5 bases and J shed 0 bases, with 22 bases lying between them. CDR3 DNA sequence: TGTGCCAGCAGCCCATGGGCCGCAGGGGTGGGGGCTAACTATGGCTACACCTTC. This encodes CASSPWAAGVGANYGYTF.

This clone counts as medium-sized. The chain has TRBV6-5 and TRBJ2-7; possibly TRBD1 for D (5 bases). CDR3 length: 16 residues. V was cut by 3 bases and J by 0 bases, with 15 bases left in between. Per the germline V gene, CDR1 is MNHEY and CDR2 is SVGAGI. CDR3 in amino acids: CASSYSWTYHSYEQYF. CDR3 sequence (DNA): TGTGCCAGCAGTTATTCGTGGACATACCACTCCTACGAGCAGTACTTC.

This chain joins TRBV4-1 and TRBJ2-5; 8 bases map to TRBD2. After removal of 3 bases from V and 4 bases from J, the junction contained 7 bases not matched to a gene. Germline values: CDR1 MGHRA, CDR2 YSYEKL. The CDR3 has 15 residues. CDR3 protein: CASSHRTGGRETQYF. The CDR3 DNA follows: TGCGCCAGCAGCCATCGGACGGGGGGGAGAGAGACCCAGTACTTC.

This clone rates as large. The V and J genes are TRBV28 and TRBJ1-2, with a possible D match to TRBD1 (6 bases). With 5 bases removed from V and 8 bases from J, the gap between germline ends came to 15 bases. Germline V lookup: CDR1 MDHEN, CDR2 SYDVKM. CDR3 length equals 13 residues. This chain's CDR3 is CASSPRGAEGYTF. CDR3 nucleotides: TGTGCCAGCAGTCCCCGGGGGGCGGAGGGCTACACCTTC.

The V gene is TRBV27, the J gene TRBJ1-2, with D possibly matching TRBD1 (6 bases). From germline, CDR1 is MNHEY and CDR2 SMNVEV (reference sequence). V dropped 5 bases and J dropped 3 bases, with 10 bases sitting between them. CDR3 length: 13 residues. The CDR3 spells CASSQQGYYGYTF. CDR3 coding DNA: TGTGCCAGCAGTCAACAGGGTTACTATGGCTACACCTTC.

CDR3: CASSYGTGNEQFF. The DNA of the CDR3 is TGTGCCAGCAGTTACGGGACAGGGAATGAGCAGTTCTTC. The gene calls are TRBV6-5 and TRBJ2-1; 9 bases are a match to TRBD1. V gave up 2 bases and J gave up 7 bases; unmatched junction bases: 0. In germline, CDR1 is MNHEY, CDR2 SVGAGI. CDR3 size: 13 residues.

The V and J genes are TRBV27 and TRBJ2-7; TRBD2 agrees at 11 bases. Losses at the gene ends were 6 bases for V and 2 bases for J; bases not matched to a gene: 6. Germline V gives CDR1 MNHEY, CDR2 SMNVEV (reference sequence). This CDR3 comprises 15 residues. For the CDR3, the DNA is TGTGCCAGCAGCGATATACTAGCGGGGGCCTACGAGCAGTACTTC. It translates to CASSDILAGAYEQYF.

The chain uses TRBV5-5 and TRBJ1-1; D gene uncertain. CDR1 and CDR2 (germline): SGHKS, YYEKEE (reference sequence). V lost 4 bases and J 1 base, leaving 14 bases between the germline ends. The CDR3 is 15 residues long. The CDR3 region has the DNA TGTGCCAGCAGCCGACTATGGGTGGAGAACACTGAAGCTTTCTTT. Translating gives CASSRLWVENTEAFF.

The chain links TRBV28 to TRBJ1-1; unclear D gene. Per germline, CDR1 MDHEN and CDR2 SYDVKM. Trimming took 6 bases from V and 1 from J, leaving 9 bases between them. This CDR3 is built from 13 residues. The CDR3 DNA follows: TGTGCCAGCAGATATACAGAGAACACTGAAGCTTTCTTT. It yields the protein CASRYTENTEAFF.

The CDR3 sequence: CASSLRTGGLVFPGYTF. The CDR3 DNA sequence: TGTGCCAGCAGCTTAAGGACAGGGGGACTTGTATTCCCTGGCTACACCTTC. V usage is TRBV5-6 and J usage is TRBJ1-2; 10 nucleotides agree with TRBD1. This CDR3 contains 17 residues. Germline lookup yields CDR1 SGHDT and CDR2 YYEEEE. V shed 2 bases and J 7 bases; nucleotides not matched to a gene: 14.